The 24 T cell receptor beta chains given below trace back to one sample, sequenced in a study of monozygotic twins with inflammatory bowel disease. TCRdb re-called the 5' RACE reads and gives one entry per CDR3 protein, without DNA. This sample's table has around 190,000 distinct CDR3 sequences. The specimen sequenced was blood. All receptors derive from a human donor with ulcerative colitis or Crohn's disease, or a healthy co-twin of an affected twin (not recorded which).

The V call is TRBV12-5, the J call TRBJ1-1. The CDR3 consists of 13 residues. Germline V gene lookup returns CDR1 LGHNT and CDR2 FRNRAP. CDR3 amino acids: CASGLALHSEAFF.

The J gene is TRBJ1-2, the V gene TRBV5-6; as DNA is missing, the TRBD1 call by TCRdb cannot be tested. CDR3 size: 13 residues. CDR1 is SGHDT and CDR2 is YYEEEE in the germline V gene. This CDR3 is CASSLMPGDDYTF.

The V gene is TRBV20-1, the J gene TRBJ1-1; the D call from TCRdb, TRBD1, cannot be confirmed without DNA. There are 12 residues in the CDR3. The germline gives CDR1 DFQATT, CDR2 SNEGSKA (reference sequence). The CDR3 here is CSARETGIRAFF.

CDR3 in amino acids: CASSLGLTKGQGNHYGYTF. The rearrangement links TRBV11-1 to TRBJ1-2; lacking DNA, the TRBD1 call made by TCRdb goes unchecked. The CDR3 totals 19 residues. The germline V gene encodes CDR1 SGHAT and CDR2 FQDESV (reference sequence).

This chain joins TRBV3-1 and TRBJ1-1; with no DNA, the TCRdb D assignment of TRBD1 cannot be verified. Germline V CDR1 and CDR2: LGHDT, YNNKEL (reference sequence). The CDR3 runs 15 residues. CDR3 sequence: CASSQGQASNTEAFF.

This chain connects TRBV29-1 to TRBJ2-3; with no DNA, the TCRdb D assignment of TRBD1 cannot be verified. The germline gives CDR1 SQVTM, CDR2 ANQGSEA. The CDR3 covers 13 residues. CDR3 sequence: CSVIRQGVDTQYF.

The CDR3 here is CSARKTSGGSYEQFF. The chain has TRBV20-1 and TRBJ2-1; without DNA, the TCRdb call of TRBD2 cannot be checked. CDR3 size: 15 residues. Germline lookup yields CDR1 DFQATT and CDR2 SNEGSKA (reference sequence).

The V gene is TRBV5-5, the J gene TRBJ1-1. This CDR3 has 12 residues. Germline CDR1 SGHKS, CDR2 YYEKEE (reference sequence). CDR3 protein: CASSGKNTEAFF.

The rearrangement links TRBV12-3 or TRBV12-4 to TRBJ2-7. The length of the CDR3 is 12 residues. CDR3 loop: CASSFDLTEQYF.

This chain joins TRBV7-3 and TRBJ2-1. The germline V gene encodes CDR1 SGHTA and CDR2 FQGTGA. The CDR3 contains 14 residues. The CDR3 region is CASSDLLSGAEQFF.

This chain links TRBV7-2 with TRBJ2-3; TCRdb selects TRBD2, and the lack of DNA leaves this call unchecked. Germline CDR1 SGHTA, CDR2 FQGNSA. The CDR3 has 16 residues. This CDR3 reads CASSYQLAGATDTQYF.

This chain uses TRBV7-9 with TRBJ1-1; TCRdb indicates TRBD1, and absent DNA this call remains unverified. The CDR3 contains 15 residues. The germline CDR1 and CDR2 sequences are SEHNR and FQNEAQ (reference sequence). The chain's CDR3 is CASSLADRGGTEAFF.

The chain combines TRBV10-3 with TRBJ2-7; with no DNA, the TCRdb D assignment of TRBD2 cannot be verified. CDR1 ENHRY and CDR2 SYGVKD come from the germline V gene. This CDR3 spans 16 amino acids. Here the CDR3 reads CAISDGTSGGNYEQYF.

J is TRBJ2-5 and V is TRBV9; TCRdb's assignment of TRBD1 cannot be checked, as there is no DNA. This CDR3 region has 14 residues. CDR1 and CDR2 from the germline V gene are SGDLS and YYNGEE. The CDR3 is CASSVGSGARTQYF.

This chain uses TRBV7-9 with TRBJ2-7; TCRdb designates TRBD1, a call that cannot be tested without DNA. The CDR3 is 16 amino acids. Germline lookup yields CDR1 SEHNR and CDR2 FQNEAQ (reference sequence). This CDR3 is CASSSTTRTGSYEQYF.

The chain is built from TRBV19 and TRBJ1-5. Germline V gene lookup returns CDR1 LNHDA and CDR2 SQIVND (reference sequence). The CDR3 is 12 amino acids. The CDR3 spells CASSKPYEPQHF.

The chain couples TRBV7-2 to TRBJ1-5; the TRBD1 assignment by TCRdb is unverifiable without DNA. CDR1 and CDR2 (germline): SGHTA, FQGNSA. This CDR3 contains 15 residues. The chain's CDR3 is CASSLARGIDVAQHF.

This sequence joins TRBV4-1 and TRBJ1-5; TCRdb designates TRBD1, a call that cannot be tested without DNA. The germline gives CDR1 MGHRA, CDR2 YSYEKL. The CDR3 length is 14 residues. CDR3 amino acids: CASSQDPGPRPQHF.

The J gene is TRBJ2-5, the V gene TRBV5-4; TCRdb's D call of TRBD1 is untestable without DNA. The V gene's germline CDR1 is SGHNT and CDR2 YYREEE (reference sequence). The CDR3 covers 14 residues. The CDR3 here is CASSRQNNEETQYF.

V and J are TRBV7-3 and TRBJ2-3; TCRdb gives TRBD1 as the D gene, but with no DNA this cannot be confirmed. This CDR3 has 15 residues. Germline loops: CDR1 SGHTA, CDR2 FQGTGA. CDR3 protein: CASSLGGSGTDTQYF.

The gene calls are TRBV7-8 and TRBJ1-3; TCRdb gives TRBD1 as the D gene, but with no DNA this cannot be confirmed. This CDR3 contains 17 residues. The V gene's germline CDR1 is SGHVS and CDR2 FQNEAQ. The CDR3 sequence: CASSLASGTNRRNTIYF.

The chain uses TRBV20-1 and TRBJ1-1; TCRdb's D call, TRBD1, is unchecked because there is no DNA. Germline CDR1 reads DFQATT; CDR2 reads SNEGSKA (reference sequence). The CDR3 totals 13 residues. CDR3 sequence reads: CSAVRDRLGEAFF.

The chain is built from TRBV6-1 and TRBJ1-2; TCRdb names TRBD1, which stays unverified in the absence of DNA. CDR3 length: 15 residues. The germline CDR1 and CDR2 sequences are MNHNS and SASEGT. CDR3: CASSLGQGRGYGYTF.

V usage is TRBV28 and J usage is TRBJ2-5; TCRdb calls TRBD2, which cannot be checked without DNA. Germline assignment: CDR1 MDHEN and CDR2 SYDVKM. The length of the CDR3 is 16 residues. The CDR3 sequence is CASNPFKRASGETQYF.